Below, 6 T cell receptor beta chains from the same sample are listed, as sequenced in a study of cytomegalovirus exposure and HLA in healthy donors. The PCR was carried out with 60 Vbeta primers and 13 Jbeta primers. Assay: immunoSEQ multiplex PCR; the TCRdb copy retains only in-frame clones and omits some. This sample has approximately 210,000 clones, with roughly 77% found just once. Sequences were obtained from PBMCs. These receptors were obtained from a woman aged 45-65 years in good health and CMV-seronegative.

This chain uses TRBV5-1 with TRBJ2-2; no definite D call. The CDR3 has 14 residues. V was cut by 0 bases and J by 4 bases, with 7 bases left in between. Germline V gene sequence: CDR1 SGHRS, CDR2 YFSETQ. The CDR3 nucleotides are TGCGCCAGCAGCTTGGACAGTACCACCGGGGAGCTGTTTTTT. It encodes CASSLDSTTGELFF.

This chain joins TRBV2 and TRBJ1-5, with D tentatively TRBD1 (6 bases). The germline V gene has CDR1 SNHLY and CDR2 FYNNEI. Trimming pared 7 bases from V and 4 bases from J, leaving 11 bases between. The CDR3 totals 13 residues. The CDR3 region has the DNA TGTGCCAGCAACAGGGAACAAAATCAGCCCCAGCATTTT. Translated, it gives CASNREQNQPQHF. The full variable domain, completed using reference TRBV2 and TRBJ1-5, is EPEVTQTPSHQVTQMGQEVILRCVPISNHLYFYWYRQILGQKVEFLVSFYNNEISEKSEIFDDQFSVERPDGSNFTLKIRSTKLEDSAMYFCASNREQNQPQHFGDGTRLSIL.

This chain connects TRBV6-6 to TRBJ1-3, with D possibly matching TRBD1 (5 bases). V was pared by 6 bases and J by 1 base, with 10 bases between. The CDR3 consists of 14 residues. CDR1 is MNHNY and CDR2 is SVGAGI in the germline V gene (reference sequence). CDR3 sequence: CASSMGGSGNTIYF. The CDR3 DNA follows: TGTGCCAGCAGCATGGGGGGATCTGGAAACACCATATATTTT.

CDR3 region: CASSLRPGPRGGIYEQYF. The CDR3, as DNA: TGTGCCAGCAGCTTAAGGCCAGGGCCTCGCGGGGGGATCTACGAGCAGTACTTC. This sequence joins TRBV11-2 and TRBJ2-7; 8 bases map to TRBD2. Trimming removed 2 bases from V and 3 bases from J; junction bases left unmatched: 15. Germline V gene data show CDR1 as SGHAT and CDR2 as FQNNGV. CDR3 length: 18 amino acids.

For this clone: The CDR3 end shows no conserved phenylalanine or tryptophan, and so a read error is likely. The CDR3 bases are TGCGCCAGCAGCCAAGATCCTAACAGGAACTCTGGAAACACCATATATCTT. Residues: CASSQDPNRNSGNTIYL. V gene TRBV4-1 combines with J gene TRBJ1-3; D possibly corresponds to TRBD1 (5 bases). Per germline, CDR1 MGHRA and CDR2 YSYEKL. This CDR3 contains 17 residues. V lost 0 bases and J lost 0, with 12 bases in between.

The chain uses TRBV9 and TRBJ2-3, with D possibly being TRBD1 (5 bases). V lost 3 bases, J lost 6 bases, and 14 bases lay in between. The CDR3 extends over 14 amino acids. Germline CDR1 reads SGDLS; CDR2 reads YYNGEE. The CDR3 loop is CASSAIPAGDTQYF. The CDR3 DNA sequence: TGTGCCAGCAGCGCTATCCCAGCAGGGGATACGCAGTATTTT.